This TCR beta chain comes out of a study of blood T cells in healthy people across ages. The individuals who served as donors were healthy Caucasians living in Russia, aged roughly 6 to 90. Donors gave around 10 milliliters of peripheral blood apiece. Details on this clonotype: Its matching antigen is unknown.

The study, taken as a whole, reports: Higher diversity and more naive CD4+ cells were features of long-lived donors, compared to aged donors.

A sample-barcoded 5' primer and a J-beta primer mix were used in a second PCR of roughly 7 to 11 cycles. Every single cDNA molecule received a tag from a template-switch adaptor with 12 random nucleotides. TCRdb re-called the 5' RACE reads with MiXCR, one entry per CDR3 protein. The profile covers about 780,000 distinct CDR3 sequences, with more than 35% appearing a single time and roughly 20% taken by the ten largest. Trimming removed 7 bases from V and 5 bases from J, with 14 bases in between. This CDR3 region has 14 residues. Germline V lookup: CDR1 MNHEY, CDR2 SMNVEV (reference sequence). The rearrangement links TRBV27 to TRBJ2-2, with D uncertain. Source material: blood. The receptor was derived from a man aged 80 or over in good health. CDR3 sequence: CASTGSFPTGELFF. The DNA for the CDR3 is TGTGCCAGCACCGGAAGTTTCCCGACCGGGGAGCTGTTTTTT.